The present entry profiles one T cell receptor beta chain with its context. CDR1 and CDR2 (germline): SGHAT, FQNNGV. This CDR3 has 15 amino acids. V was trimmed by 6 bases and J by 3 bases, leaving 17 bases between them. This sample was taken from a study of blood T cell repertoires in COVID-19. Turning to the study itself: Samples came from the United States, Italy and Spain, spanning acute and convalescent COVID-19.

The table came from immunoSEQ multiplex PCR; TCRdb's copy has only in-frame clones and leaves some out. The sample shows around 300,000 clones, 85% of them seen only once. Participants were aged 18 to 89 years from about two dozen US areas. The study counted Cohort 3 donors as recovered given two negative PCRs, clearance, or symptom resolution. Sequences were obtained from PBMCs or T cells enriched from blood (not recorded which). The chain joins TRBV11-2 to TRBJ2-5; D possibly corresponds to TRBD2 (6 bases). The receptor was isolated from a woman aged 50 to 60 who had recovered from COVID-19. The CDR3: CASRQLSSGEETQYF. CDR3 DNA sequence: TGTGCCAGCAGACAACTAAGTAGCGGAGAAGAGACCCAGTACTTC.